This TCR beta chain was recorded in a study of T cells in localized non-small cell lung cancer. The table came from immunoSEQ multiplex PCR; TCRdb's copy has only in-frame clones and leaves some out. This table holds over 10,000 clones, over 25% found once. The CDR3 has 14 residues. From germline, CDR1 is SGHNT and CDR2 YENEEA. Deletions cut 6 bases from V and 5 bases from J, with 16 bases between. The TCR comes from a female donor aged 60 or older with stage I lung adenocarcinoma. V and J are TRBV11-3 and TRBJ2-5; D possibly corresponds to TRBD1 (5 bases). Sequences were derived from lung tumor tissue, sampled before any cancer treatment. The CDR3 region is CASRSKGVEETQYF. In nucleotides, the CDR3 is TGTGCCAGCAGATCTAAAGGGGTGGAGGAGACCCAGTACTTC.